These 15 T cell receptor beta chains originate from one sample sequenced in a study of cytomegalovirus exposure and HLA in healthy donors (dated by TCRdb to about 2017). Library preparation employed the immunoSEQ multiplex PCR assay. For the multiplex PCR, a mixture combining 60 forward primers for TCR Vbeta segments and 13 reverse primers for TCR Jbeta segments was used. TCRdb carries this immuneACCESS record with in-frame sequences only. Its versions omit some clonotypes, under half of them owing to an unresolved V gene in the studies checked, with the rest unexplained. For this sample, the table gives about 110,000 clones. The top ten constitute approximately 6.8% of the sample. Sequenced input: PBMCs. Every receptor here comes from a man aged 40-49 years in good health and CMV-seropositive.

The V gene is TRBV5-1, the J gene TRBJ2-3, with a possible D match to TRBD2 (5 bases). The germline V gene encodes CDR1 SGHRS and CDR2 YFSETQ. V was clipped by 2 bases and J by 5 bases, with 12 bases between them. The CDR3 contains 14 residues. The CDR3 coding sequence is TGCGCCAGCAGCTTCGGGGATAGTATAGATACGCAGTATTTT. Its translation is CASSFGDSIDTQYF.

CDR3 sequence (DNA): TGTGCCAGCAGCTTAGAAGGAGGACCCACAGATACGCAGTATTTT. As protein: CASSLEGGPTDTQYF. The V and J genes are TRBV11-2 and TRBJ2-3; maybe TRBD2 (5 bases). Trimming left V 0 bases short and J 2 bases short, with 9 bases between. Germline V gives CDR1 SGHAT, CDR2 FQNNGV. The CDR3 runs to 15 residues.

CDR3: CASSLDRGGETQYF. CDR3 DNA sequence: TGTGCCAGCAGTTTGGACAGGGGCGGGGAGACCCAGTACTTC. This sequence joins TRBV28 and TRBJ2-5; 9 positions agree with TRBD1. The V and J ends lost 3 bases and 5 bases, in that order; junction bases with no gene match: 4. CDR1 and CDR2 from the germline V gene are MDHEN and SYDVKM. The CDR3 covers 14 residues.

CDR3 sequence (DNA): TGTGCCAGCAGCTTACAGGCGGGGCTTGGCTATGGCTACACCTTC. It is translated as CASSLQAGLGYGYTF. The chain recombines TRBV7-2 with TRBJ1-2, with D possibly TRBD1 on 5 matching bases. V shed 2 bases and J shed 4 bases, with 14 bases lying between them. Germline CDR1 is SGHTA and CDR2 is FQGNSA. CDR3 size: 15 residues.

The J gene is TRBJ1-5, the V gene TRBV7-2; 8 bases fit TRBD1. Trimming took 4 bases from V and 1 from J; bases not matched to a gene: 3. CDR1 SGHTA and CDR2 FQGNSA come from the germline V gene. This CDR3 region has 15 residues. The CDR3 protein is CASSSRTGSNQPQHF. The CDR3 nucleotides are TGTGCCAGCAGCTCCCGGACAGGGAGCAATCAGCCCCAGCATTTT.

CDR3 protein: CASSESGTGPGYGYTF. The CDR3 DNA reads as TGTGCCAGCAGTGAGTCCGGGACAGGGCCCGGGTATGGCTACACCTTC. The gene calls are TRBV6-1 and TRBJ1-2, with 9 positions matching TRBD1. V shed 3 bases, J shed 5 bases, and the junction held 10 bases outside the gene matches. CDR1 is MNHNS, CDR2 SASEGT, per germline. This CDR3 spans 16 amino acids.

The chain carries TRBV2 and TRBJ2-1, with 13 bases identical to TRBD2. The length of the CDR3 is 15 residues. The germline V gene has CDR1 SNHLY and CDR2 FYNNEI. Trimming removed 4 bases from V and 6 bases from J; junction bases left unmatched: 3. CDR3 sequence reads: CASSGTSGSPNEQFF. CDR3 nucleotides: TGTGCCAGCAGTGGGACTAGCGGGAGCCCCAATGAGCAGTTCTTC.

V usage is TRBV2 and J usage is TRBJ2-7; D unresolved. Trimming took off 5 bases at V and 1 base at J, with 3 bases between the two ends. Per the germline V gene, CDR1 is SNHLY and CDR2 is FYNNEI. This CDR3 is 11 amino acids long. Here the CDR3 reads CASSPSYEQYF. The CDR3 coding sequence is TGTGCCAGCAGTCCTTCCTACGAGCAGTACTTC.

This chain connects TRBV6-1 to TRBJ2-5; D may be TRBD1 (5 bases). This CDR3 region has 15 residues. V was clipped by 0 bases and J by 0 bases, with 8 bases between them. CDR1 is MNHNS, CDR2 SASEGT, per germline. CDR3 sequence reads: CASSEAGRYQETQYF. CDR3 DNA sequence: TGTGCCAGCAGTGAAGCGGGGCGGTACCAAGAGACCCAGTACTTC.

This chain connects TRBV28 to TRBJ1-2, with TRBD1 as a possible D gene (5 bases). V was shortened by 6 bases and J by 2 bases, with 10 bases between the two germline ends. The CDR3 is 13 residues long. Germline V gene lookup returns CDR1 MDHEN and CDR2 SYDVKM. CDR3: CASRDSLNYGYTF. Here the CDR3 DNA reads TGTGCCAGCAGAGACAGCCTGAACTATGGCTACACCTTC.

Points on this clone: Within the sample, other DNA sequences also encode this same CDR3. This chain connects TRBV9 to TRBJ2-2, with unresolved D. The CDR3 is 13 amino acids. CDR1 is SGDLS and CDR2 is YYNGEE in the germline V gene. V was cut by 0 bases and J by 4 bases, with 4 bases left in between. The CDR3 sequence is CASSVVATGELFF. As DNA, the CDR3 is TGTGCCAGCAGCGTAGTAGCCACCGGGGAGCTGTTTTTT.

V is TRBV4-3 and J is TRBJ2-4, with 9 bases fitting TRBD2. This CDR3 spans 15 amino acids. V trimming: 4 bases; J trimming: 2 bases; junction bases outside the gene matches: 3. Per germline, CDR1 LGHNA and CDR2 YSLEER. CDR3 region: CASSPAGGTKNIQYF. The CDR3 region has the DNA TGCGCCAGCAGCCCAGCGGGAGGTACCAAAAACATTCAGTACTTC.

The V gene is TRBV9, the J gene TRBJ1-5; no firm D call. Trimming shortened V by 0 bases and J by 0 bases, and 4 bases separated the two germline ends. The CDR3 has 14 residues. The V gene's germline CDR1 is SGDLS and CDR2 YYNGEE. The CDR3 loop is CASSVGASNQPQHF. CDR3 DNA sequence: TGTGCCAGCAGCGTAGGGGCTAGCAATCAGCCCCAGCATTTT.

As to this clone: A junction end diverges from the germline sequence, so it may reflect a read error. The J gene is TRBJ1-1, the V gene TRBV19, with 8 bases matching TRBD1. Germline V gene data show CDR1 as LNHDA and CDR2 as SQIVND (reference sequence). The CDR3 length is 13 residues. The CDR3: CASSIALRQGLYF. CDR3 nucleotide sequence: TGTGCCAGTAGTATAGCCCTTCGACAGGGGCTATATTTT.

This rearrangement joins TRBV15 to TRBJ1-2; D is undetermined. The germline V and J ends were trimmed by 5 bases and 5 bases, with 12 bases remaining between them. Germline-derived CDR1 and CDR2 are LNHNV and YYDKDF (reference sequence). There are 13 residues in the CDR3. The CDR3 coding sequence is TGTGCCACCAGCGCACAGCGGGGTTATGGCTACACCTTC. Translated, it gives CATSAQRGYGYTF.